The 28 T cell receptor beta chains below all came from one sample that was sequenced in a study of cytomegalovirus exposure and HLA in healthy donors. Both 60 Vbeta primers and 13 Jbeta primers went into the PCR. TCRdb's table, derived via immunoSEQ multiplex PCR, lists solely in-frame clones and lacks some. This sample carries 160,000 or so clones, more than 65% of them seen once, and the ten largest clones take around 6%. The sequencing sample was made of PBMCs. The receptors were gathered from a middle-aged man in good health and CMV-seropositive.

This rearrangement joins TRBV9 to TRBJ2-5, with TRBD2 matching over 7 bases. Germline lookup yields CDR1 SGDLS and CDR2 YYNGEE. This CDR3 spans 15 amino acids. Germline trimming cut 0 bases from V and 5 bases from J; bases unmatched to any gene: 7. The CDR3 nucleotides read TGTGCCAGCAGCGTAGGGGGCGGGAGTAGGGAGACCCAGTACTTC. It yields the protein CASSVGGGSRETQYF.

For this clone: Relative to the germline gene, one junction end is altered; a read error may explain this. J is TRBJ2-2 and V is TRBV6-1; perhaps TRBD1 as D (7 bases). The CDR3 contains 15 residues. CDR1 MNHNS and CDR2 SASEGT come from the germline V gene. CDR3 bases: TGTGCCAGCACCCGAAGCAGGGGGGATACCGGGGAGCCGTTTTTT. Its protein is CASTRSRGDTGEPFF.

The rearrangement joins TRBV7-9 to TRBJ1-4, with 9 bases lining up with TRBD1. Germline CDR1 reads SEHNR; CDR2 reads FQNEAQ (reference sequence). The CDR3 is 14 residues long. The V gene end was trimmed by 6 bases and the J gene end by 11 bases; junction bases not matched to a gene: 10. DNA for the CDR3: TGTGCCAGCAGTTCCGGGACAGGGAGTACGAAACTGTTTTTT. It yields the protein CASSSGTGSTKLFF.

The V and J genes are TRBV19 and TRBJ1-2; D not certain. The CDR3 runs 15 residues. Germline CDR1 reads LNHDA; CDR2 reads SQIVND (reference sequence). The germline V and J ends were trimmed by 0 bases and 0 bases, with 8 bases remaining between them. CDR3 sequence (DNA): TGTGCCAGTAGTATAGAGGGCACTGCTAACTATGGCTACACCTTC. Translating it yields CASSIEGTANYGYTF.

Only a few counts were recorded for this clone. The gene calls are TRBV11-2 and TRBJ2-5, with 14 bases matching TRBD2. V lost 1 base to trimming and J lost 5 bases; unmatched junction nucleotides: 6. The CDR3 has 17 amino acids. Germline CDR1 and CDR2: SGHAT and FQNNGV. The CDR3 DNA reads TGTGCCAGCAGCTTAGGGGGACTAGCGGGAGTAGGGGAGACCCAGTACTTC. Its protein product is CASSLGGLAGVGETQYF.

The rearrangement links TRBV5-6 to TRBJ2-5, with TRBD2 matching 13 bases. CDR1 is SGHDT, CDR2 YYEEEE, per germline. There are 16 residues in the CDR3. Trimming removed 4 bases from V and 2 bases from J; junction bases left unmatched: 5. The CDR3 loop is CASSPTSGGTQETQYF. CDR3 bases: TGTGCCAGCAGCCCGACTAGCGGGGGGACACAAGAGACCCAGTACTTC.

This sequence joins TRBV9 and TRBJ2-5, with 8 bases fitting TRBD1. Germline V lookup: CDR1 SGDLS, CDR2 YYNGEE. V lost 3 bases and J lost 2; bases outside the gene matches: 6. CDR3 size: 15 residues. CDR3 bases: TGTGCCAGCAGCGGACTCGGGACAGGTCAAGAGACCCAGTACTTC. This encodes CASSGLGTGQETQYF. The full variable domain, its missing parts supplied by reference TRBV9 and TRBJ2-5, is DSGVTQTPKHLITATGQRVTLRCSPRSGDLSVYWYQQSLDQGLQFLIQYYNGEERAKGNILERFSAQQFPDLHSELNLSSLELGDSALYFCASSGLGTGQETQYFGPGTRLLVL.

This chain connects TRBV6-1 to TRBJ1-1, with D possibly TRBD1 on 5 matching bases. V dropped 2 bases and J dropped 4 bases, with 11 bases sitting between them. Per the germline V gene, CDR1 is MNHNS and CDR2 is SASEGT. The CDR3 has 14 amino acids. DNA for the CDR3: TGTGCCAGCAGTGAAAGGGGATTAGCCACTGAAGCTTTCTTT. Protein: CASSERGLATEAFF.

The V and J genes are TRBV11-2 and TRBJ2-3; a weak D match, TRBD2 (5 bases). CDR1 and CDR2 from the germline V gene are SGHAT and FQNNGV. Trimming took 5 bases from V and 7 from J, leaving 25 bases between them. The CDR3 runs 17 residues. The CDR3 region has the DNA TGTGCCAGCAGCCACCTCCCCCTAGCCCCTCCCGGGAATACGCAGTATTTT. It encodes CASSHLPLAPPGNTQYF.

This CDR3 is CASSLNGEQFF. As DNA, the CDR3 is TGTGCCAGCAGCTTAAACGGGGAGCAGTTCTTC. This chain joins TRBV7-3 and TRBJ2-1; D gene ambiguous. This CDR3 has 11 amino acids. The germline gives CDR1 SGHTA, CDR2 FQGTGA. V lost 1 base and J 10 bases, leaving 5 bases between the germline ends.

This clone was recorded once. V usage is TRBV19 and J usage is TRBJ1-2; 7 nucleotides match TRBD1. V was pared by 3 bases and J by 0 bases, with 10 bases of the junction left unmatched. Looked up from germline, CDR1 is LNHDA and CDR2 is SQIVND (reference sequence). The CDR3 runs to 17 residues. Here the CDR3 DNA reads TGTGCCAGTAGTATTTCGCGCGGACAGGTAGCTAACTATGGCTACACCTTC. Translating it yields CASSISRGQVANYGYTF.

This chain links TRBV15 with TRBJ2-1; TRBD2 matches at 10 bases. CDR1 LNHNV and CDR2 YYDKDF come from the germline V gene (reference sequence). The CDR3 totals 16 residues. The trim removed 5 bases at V and 1 base at J, leaving 5 bases unmatched. This CDR3 reads CATSPPSGGSYNEQFF. The CDR3 bases are TGTGCCACCAGCCCCCCTAGCGGGGGTTCCTACAATGAGCAGTTCTTC.

This rearrangement joins TRBV6-4 to TRBJ2-1, with 10 bases matching TRBD2. The CDR3 extends over 16 amino acids. The germline V gene encodes CDR1 MRHNA and CDR2 SNTAGT. V shed 3 bases, J shed 4 bases, and the junction held 6 bases outside the gene matches. This CDR3 reads CASSELAGPLYNEQFF. The CDR3 bases are TGTGCCAGCAGTGAACTAGCGGGGCCCTTATACAATGAGCAGTTCTTC.

The chain employs TRBV2 and TRBJ2-7; D unclear. V was trimmed by 1 base and J by 0 bases, leaving 7 bases between them. Germline assignment: CDR1 SNHLY and CDR2 FYNNEI. This CDR3 comprises 14 residues. CDR3 coding DNA: TGTGCCAGCAGTGAAGTGGCTAGCTCCTACGAGCAGTACGTC. Its protein product is CASSEVASSYEQYV.

The genes are TRBV5-1 and TRBJ2-2, with D possibly matching TRBD1 (5 bases). The CDR3 runs to 14 residues. Per germline, CDR1 SGHRS and CDR2 YFSETQ. V lost 5 bases and J 3 bases, leaving 11 bases between the germline ends. CDR3 loop: CASSWGSDTGELFF. The DNA of the CDR3 is TGCGCCAGCAGTTGGGGCAGCGACACCGGGGAGCTGTTTTTT.

The chain employs TRBV29-1 and TRBJ2-7; TRBD2 aligns across 10 bases. Germline lookup yields CDR1 SQVTM and CDR2 ANQGSEA. This CDR3 has 17 residues. The V gene end was trimmed by 6 bases and the J gene end by 0 bases; junction bases not matched to a gene: 14. The chain's CDR3 is CSVTRGLAGESSYEQYF. The CDR3 DNA reads as TGCAGCGTCACCAGGGGGCTAGCGGGGGAGAGCTCCTACGAGCAGTACTTC.

This chain joins TRBV18 and TRBJ1-5; tentative D call: TRBD1 (5 bases). This CDR3 spans 16 amino acids. Trimming left V 1 base short and J 2 bases short, with 12 bases between. Germline CDR1 and CDR2: KGHSH and LQKENI. CDR3 sequence (DNA): TGTGCCAGCTCACCACGCAGGGAGGGAGGCAATCAGCCCCAGCATTTT. As protein: CASSPRREGGNQPQHF.

The count of this clone is one. The chain recombines TRBV19 with TRBJ1-1; 7 bases agree with TRBD1. Germline V CDR1 and CDR2: LNHDA, SQIVND (reference sequence). The length of the CDR3 is 18 residues. V lost 6 bases and J lost 1; bases outside the gene matches: 17. The CDR3 DNA reads TGTGCCAGTAGCGGAAAGACAGGGAGTCTGCGAGGGAACACTGAAGCTTTCTTT. This gives the protein CASSGKTGSLRGNTEAFF.

This clone was detected only once. V usage is TRBV9 and J usage is TRBJ1-2, with 7 bases that match TRBD1. V shed 4 bases, J shed 7 bases, and the junction held 7 bases outside the gene matches. The CDR3 totals 13 residues. CDR1 SGDLS and CDR2 YYNGEE come from the germline V gene. As DNA, the CDR3 is TGTGCCAGCAGCAAAGGGGGCGCGGCTGGCTACACCTTC. This sequence encodes CASSKGGAAGYTF.

As DNA, the CDR3 is TGTGCCAGCAGACCGAGGACAAGCAGAATGAACACTGAAGCTTTCTTT. It is translated as CASRPRTSRMNTEAFF. This chain links TRBV2 with TRBJ1-1, with D perhaps matching TRBD1 (5 bases). V lost 6 bases and J lost 0, with 17 bases in between. The CDR3 length is 16 residues. Germline CDR1 SNHLY, CDR2 FYNNEI.

The chain employs TRBV6-5 and TRBJ1-3; TRBD1 might be the D (5 bases). V lost 4 bases and J lost 0, with 13 bases in between. The CDR3 sequence is 16 residues long. The germline V gene has CDR1 MNHEY and CDR2 SVGAGI. Here the CDR3 DNA reads TGTGCCAGCAGTTTTTCGGGGGGGAGCTCTGGAAACACCATATATTTT. This encodes CASSFSGGSSGNTIYF.

The chain uses TRBV6-7 and TRBJ2-7, with 7 nucleotides matching TRBD1. TRBV6-7 is placed among ORFs of uncertain function. The CDR3 is made up of 17 amino acids. Trimming at V came to 9 bases and at J to 0 bases, leaving 17 bases not matched to a gene. The CDR3 bases are TGTGCCAGGCCAACCCCCGGGACAGCCCCGAGCTCCTACGAGCAGTACGTC. Protein sequence: CARPTPGTAPSSYEQYV.

The chain's CDR3 is CASSPQGIRATNEKLFF. The CDR3 nucleotides read TGTGCCAGCAGCCCTCAGGGGATTCGGGCAACTAATGAAAAACTGTTTTTT. The V gene is TRBV28, the J gene TRBJ1-4; D may be TRBD1 (6 bases). Per germline, CDR1 MDHEN and CDR2 SYDVKM. The CDR3 totals 17 residues. Trimming pared 6 bases from V and 0 bases from J, leaving 17 bases between.

The CDR3 nucleotides are TGCGCCAGCAGCATTACAGGGGGTGCTAGCACTGAAGCTTTCTTT. Encoded protein: CASSITGGASTEAFF. This chain joins TRBV5-1 and TRBJ1-1, with 8 bases matching TRBD1. Germline V gene data show CDR1 as SGHRS and CDR2 as YFSETQ. After removal of 4 bases from V and 4 bases from J, the junction contained 9 bases not matched to a gene. The CDR3 has 15 amino acids.

This chain uses TRBV19 with TRBJ2-3; 7 bases map to TRBD2. Germline CDR1 reads LNHDA; CDR2 reads SQIVND (reference sequence). CDR3 length: 16 residues. V lost 4 bases and J lost 0; bases outside the gene matches: 7. CDR3 sequence: CASSNPSGTSTDTQYF. The CDR3 region has the DNA TGTGCCAGTAGTAACCCTAGCGGAACTAGCACAGATACGCAGTATTTT.

This chain uses TRBV19 with TRBJ2-5, with 8 bases lining up with TRBD1. V trimming: 3 bases; J trimming: 4 bases; junction bases outside the gene matches: 7. There are 15 residues in the CDR3. The germline V gene encodes CDR1 LNHDA and CDR2 SQIVND (reference sequence). The CDR3 loop is CASSMGQGALETQYF. DNA for the CDR3: TGTGCCAGTAGTATGGGGCAGGGGGCTTTAGAGACCCAGTACTTC.

This clone was found once. The chain recombines TRBV2 with TRBJ1-1; D gene ambiguous. CDR1 and CDR2 (germline): SNHLY, FYNNEI. The CDR3 contains 12 residues. Between the trimmed V and J ends, which lost 9 bases and 5 bases, there was a span of 13 bases. Here the CDR3 reads CARGSGGTEAFF. CDR3 sequence (DNA): TGTGCCAGGGGGTCCGGAGGAACTGAAGCTTTCTTT.

The rearrangement uses TRBV10-2 and TRBJ2-3, with 9 nucleotides matching TRBD2. CDR1 and CDR2 (germline): WSHSY, SAAADI. Trimming cost V 5 bases and J 4 bases; bases outside gene matches: 7. This CDR3 contains 15 residues. The CDR3: CASSLAGGNADTQYF. CDR3 coding DNA: TGCGCCAGCAGTCTGGCGGGAGGGAACGCAGATACGCAGTATTTT.